This T cell receptor (beta chain) was captured by sequencing in a study of shared clonotypes between healthy human individuals. As to this clone: Its antigen is not known.

Naive CD8 cells, CD45RO-negative and positively selected for CCR7, excluded terminally differentiated effector memory CD45RA+ cells. V was cut by 1 base and J by 4 bases, with 10 bases left in between. There are 14 residues in the CDR3. Germline V lookup: CDR1 SGHTA, CDR2 FQGTGA. Regarding the study as a whole: A handful of donors held about 4.5% of naive CD4 clonotypes in common.

Sequencing used immunoSEQ multiplex PCR; TCRdb keeps in-frame clones, though not all of them. The sample yields roughly 2.1 million clones, 90% to 95% seen once. The receptor was isolated from a man aged 18 to 30 in good health. Some clones in this sample may be carry-over from other donors' samples. The gene calls are TRBV7-3 and TRBJ1-1; possible D gene TRBD1, 6 bases. Material for sequencing was naive CD8+ T cells from PBMCs. CDR3 sequence: CASSLMPGATEAFF. DNA for the CDR3: TGTGCCAGCAGCTTAATGCCAGGGGCCACTGAAGCTTTCTTT. Full variable domain (missing parts from reference TRBV7-3 and TRBJ1-1): GAGVSQTPSNKVTEKGKYVELRCDPISGHTALYWYRQSLGQGPEFLIYFQGTGAADDSGLPNDRFFAVRPEGSVSTLKIQRTERGDSAVYLCASSLMPGATEAFFGQGTRLTVV.